The source of this T cell receptor beta chain is a study of blood T cell repertoires in COVID-19. Across the whole study: Samples of COVID-19 (acute and convalescent) were obtained from the United States, Italy and Spain.

Profiling relied on immunoSEQ multiplex PCR, and the TCRdb table lists in-frame clones only, not all of them. The sample has approximately 250,000 clones; over 75% are singletons. Categorization into cohorts depended on clinical history that participants reported. The sample was PBMCs or T cells enriched from blood (not recorded which). This TCR came from a woman in her forties or fifties with acute COVID-19.

The CDR3 coding sequence is TGTGCCAGCAGTTTACAGGGATACGGCTACACCTTC. Amino acids: CASSLQGYGYTF. This chain connects TRBV28 to TRBJ1-2; TRBD1 is a possible D gene (5 bases). This CDR3 contains 12 residues. V was clipped by 2 bases and J by 8 bases, with 9 bases between them. CDR1 is MDHEN and CDR2 is SYDVKM in the germline V gene.